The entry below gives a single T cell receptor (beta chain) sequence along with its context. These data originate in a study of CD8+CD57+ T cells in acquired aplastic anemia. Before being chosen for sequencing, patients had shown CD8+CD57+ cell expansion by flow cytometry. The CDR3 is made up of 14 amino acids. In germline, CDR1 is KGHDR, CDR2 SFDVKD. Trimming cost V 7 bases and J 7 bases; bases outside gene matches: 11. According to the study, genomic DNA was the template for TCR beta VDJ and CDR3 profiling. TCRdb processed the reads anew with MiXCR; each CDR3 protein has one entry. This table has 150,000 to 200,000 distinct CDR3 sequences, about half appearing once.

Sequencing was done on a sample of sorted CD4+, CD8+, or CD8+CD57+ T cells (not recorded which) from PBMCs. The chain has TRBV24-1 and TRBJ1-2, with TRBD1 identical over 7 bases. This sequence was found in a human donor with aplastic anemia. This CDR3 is CATSPNDRVSGYTF. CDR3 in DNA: TGTGCCACCAGCCCAAATGACAGGGTTTCTGGCTACACCTTC.